This T cell receptor beta chain was observed in a study of CD4 T cells in relation to SARS-CoV-2 and coronaviruses. Turning to the study itself: Crossreactive spike epitopes shared across donors were mapped to their HLA restriction. Findings of the study overall: Each donor contributed either pre-pandemic or post-infection samples, not both.

The CDR3 sequence is 12 residues long. Trimming stripped 7 bases from V and 6 bases from J, with 9 bases between. Germline CDR1 reads LGHNT; CDR2 reads FRNRAP. Before the COVID-19 pandemic, during about 2011-2019, CD4+ T cells were taken from unexposed donors. TCRdb keeps only in-frame clones here, not all; method: immunoSEQ multiplex PCR. The top ten clones hold approximately 0.21% of a sample with 68,000 or so clones, 80% to 95% of them seen once. As for this clone: Its matching antigen is unknown.

Material for sequencing was naive CD4+ T cells from PBMCs. Stated subset: naive CD4+ T cells isolated by negative enrichment. The sequence came from a human donor in good health. The chain carries TRBV12-5 and TRBJ2-2; no clear D. The CDR3 region is CASADVAGELFF. The CDR3 coding sequence is TGTGCTAGTGCCGATGTGGCCGGGGAGCTGTTTTTT.